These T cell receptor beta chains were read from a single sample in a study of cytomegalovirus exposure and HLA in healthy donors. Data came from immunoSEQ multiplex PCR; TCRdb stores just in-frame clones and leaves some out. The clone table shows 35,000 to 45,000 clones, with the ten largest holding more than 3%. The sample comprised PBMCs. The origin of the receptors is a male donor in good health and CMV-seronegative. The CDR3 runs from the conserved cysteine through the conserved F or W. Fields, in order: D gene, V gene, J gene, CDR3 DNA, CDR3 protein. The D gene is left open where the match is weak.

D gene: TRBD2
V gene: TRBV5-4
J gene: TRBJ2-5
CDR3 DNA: TGTGCCAGCAGCGAGGGACTAGCGGGGGGGCCAGAGACCCAGTACTTC
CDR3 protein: CASSEGLAGGPETQYF

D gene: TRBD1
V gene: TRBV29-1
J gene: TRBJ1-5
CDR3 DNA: TGCAGCGCGAGGGACAGGTACAATCAGCCCCAGCATTTT
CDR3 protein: CSARDRYNQPQHF

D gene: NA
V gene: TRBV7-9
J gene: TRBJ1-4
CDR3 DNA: TGTGCCAGCAGCCCGCAGGGGCTGAATGAAAAACTGTTTTTT
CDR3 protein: CASSPQGLNEKLFF

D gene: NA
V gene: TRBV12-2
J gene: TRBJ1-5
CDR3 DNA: TGTGCAAGTCGCAGATATCCCTCGGAGTGGGGGGGCAAGGAGCCCCAGCATTTT
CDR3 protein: CASRRYPSEWGGKEPQHF

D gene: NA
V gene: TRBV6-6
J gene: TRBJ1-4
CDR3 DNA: TGTGCCAGCAGTCGAGGGGGAGTGGGTGAAAAACTGTTTTTT
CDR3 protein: CASSRGGVGEKLFF

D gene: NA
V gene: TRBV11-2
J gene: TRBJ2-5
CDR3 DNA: TGTGCCAGCAGCTTAGAGCGGGGTCAAGAGACCCAGTACTTC
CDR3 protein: CASSLERGQETQYF

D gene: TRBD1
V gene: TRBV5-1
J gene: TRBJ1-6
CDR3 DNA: TGCGCCAGCAGCTTGGAAGGGACAGGGTATAATTCACCCCTCCACTTT
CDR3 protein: CASSLEGTGYNSPLHF

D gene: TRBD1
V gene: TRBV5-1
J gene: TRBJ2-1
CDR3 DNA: TGCGCCAGCAGTTTTATCATAGGACAGGGAGGATTCTTC
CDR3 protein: CASSFIIGQGGFF

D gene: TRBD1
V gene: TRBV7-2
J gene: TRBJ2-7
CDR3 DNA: TGTGCCAGCAGCCCGCAGGGGACAGGTCTAGCCTACGAGCAGTACTTC
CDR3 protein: CASSPQGTGLAYEQYF

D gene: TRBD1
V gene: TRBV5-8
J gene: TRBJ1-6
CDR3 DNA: TGTGCCAGCTCGACAGGGAATCATTCACCCCTCCACTTT
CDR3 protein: CASSTGNHSPLHF

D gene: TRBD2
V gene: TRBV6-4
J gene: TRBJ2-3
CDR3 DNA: TGTGCCAGCAGTGATAGCGGGGGGGCAGATACGCAGTATTTT
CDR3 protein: CASSDSGGADTQYF

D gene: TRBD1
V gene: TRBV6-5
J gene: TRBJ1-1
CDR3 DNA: TGTGCCAGCAGCCGACAGGGGGTATCTAACACTGAAGCTTTCTTT
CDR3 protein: CASSRQGVSNTEAFF

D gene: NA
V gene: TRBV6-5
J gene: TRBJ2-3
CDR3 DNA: TGTGCCAGCAGTTTCGCTTCCAGTTCAGATACGCAGTATTTT
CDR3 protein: CASSFASSSDTQYF

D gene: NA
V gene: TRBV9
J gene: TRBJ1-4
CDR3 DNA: TGTGCCAGCAGCGTATCCTGCGGTCCAAATGAAAAACTGTTTTTT
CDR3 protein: CASSVSCGPNEKLFF

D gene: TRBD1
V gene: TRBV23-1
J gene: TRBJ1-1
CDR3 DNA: TGCGCCAGCACCTGGGACAGAAACACTGAAGCTTTCTTT
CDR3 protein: CASTWDRNTEAFF

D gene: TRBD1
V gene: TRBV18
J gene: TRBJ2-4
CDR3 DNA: TGTGCCAGCTCACCACCCGGGACAGGGGGCTACATTCAGTACTTC
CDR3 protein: CASSPPGTGGYIQYF

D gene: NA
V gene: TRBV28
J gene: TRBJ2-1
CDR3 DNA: TGTGCCAGCAGTCCCCAGGATGTAGCCTACAATGAGCAGTTCTTC
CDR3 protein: CASSPQDVAYNEQFF

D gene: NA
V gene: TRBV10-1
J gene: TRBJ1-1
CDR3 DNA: TGCGCCAGCCCAAGGGGCCGAGACACTGAAGCTTTCTTT
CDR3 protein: CASPRGRDTEAFF

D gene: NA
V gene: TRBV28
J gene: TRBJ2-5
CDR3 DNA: TGTGCCAGCAGTTTTGGGGGGGCACAAGAGACCCAGTACTTC
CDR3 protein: CASSFGGAQETQYF

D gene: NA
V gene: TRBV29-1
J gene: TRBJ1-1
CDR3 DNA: TGCAGCGTTGTTCCAGGGGACCAGGTCGAAGCTTTCTTT
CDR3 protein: CSVVPGDQVEAFF

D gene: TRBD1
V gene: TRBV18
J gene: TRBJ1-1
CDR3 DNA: TGTGCCAGCACCCGGGACAGCATGAACACTGAAGCTTTCTTT
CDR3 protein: CASTRDSMNTEAFF

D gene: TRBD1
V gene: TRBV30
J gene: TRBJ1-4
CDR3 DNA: TGTGCCTGGAATACAGGGGCTGCAACTAATGAAAAACTGTTTTTT
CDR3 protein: CAWNTGAATNEKLFF

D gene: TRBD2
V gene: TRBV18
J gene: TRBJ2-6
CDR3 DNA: TGTGCCAGCTCACCCGGGAGGGGCTCTGGGGCCAACGTCCTGACTTTC
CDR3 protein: CASSPGRGSGANVLTF

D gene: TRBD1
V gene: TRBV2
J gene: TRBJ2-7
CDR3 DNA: TGTGCCAGCAATTTTCCCCAGGACAGGGTCCACGAGCAGTACTTC
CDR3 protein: CASNFPQDRVHEQYF

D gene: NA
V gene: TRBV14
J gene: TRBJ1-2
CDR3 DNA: TGTGCCAGCAGCCAACGAGCTAACTATGGCTACACCTTC
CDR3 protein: CASSQRANYGYTF

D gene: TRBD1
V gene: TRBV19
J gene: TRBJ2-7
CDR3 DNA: TGTGCCAGCAGGACAGGGGACGAGCAGTACTTC
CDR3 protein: CASRTGDEQYF

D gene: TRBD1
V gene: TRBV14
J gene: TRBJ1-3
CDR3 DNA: TGTGCCAGCAGCCCGTGGACAGGGAGGGGAAACACCATATATTTT
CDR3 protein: CASSPWTGRGNTIYF

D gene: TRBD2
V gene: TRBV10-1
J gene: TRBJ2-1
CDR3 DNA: TGCGCCAGCAGTGACTTAGCGGGGGGTTACAATGAGCAGTTCTTC
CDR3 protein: CASSDLAGGYNEQFF

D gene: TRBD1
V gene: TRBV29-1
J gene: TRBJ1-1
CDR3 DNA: TGCAGCGCGTTCGACAGGGGAGAAACTGAAGCTTTCTTT
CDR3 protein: CSAFDRGETEAFF

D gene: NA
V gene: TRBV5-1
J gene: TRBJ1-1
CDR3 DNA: TGCGCCAGCAGCTTGAGCAGGGGTGCTTTCTTT
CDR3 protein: CASSLSRGAFF

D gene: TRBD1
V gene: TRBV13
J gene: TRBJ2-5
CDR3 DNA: TGTGCCAGCAGCTACGGGACAGGGTCTGTCGAAGAGACCCAGTACTTC
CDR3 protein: CASSYGTGSVEETQYF

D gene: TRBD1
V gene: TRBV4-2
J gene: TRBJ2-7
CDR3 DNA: TGTGCCAGCAGCCACCATACCGGGACAGGAGGTTACGAGCAGTACTTC
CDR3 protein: CASSHHTGTGGYEQYF

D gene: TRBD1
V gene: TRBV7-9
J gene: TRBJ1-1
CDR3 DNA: TGTGCCAGCAGCCAGGGGGGGAACACTGAAGCTTTCTTT
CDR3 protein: CASSQGGNTEAFF

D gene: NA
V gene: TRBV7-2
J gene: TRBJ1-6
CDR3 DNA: TGTGCCAGCAGCTTATCTACGTTTTCTTATAATTCACCCCTCCACTTT
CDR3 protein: CASSLSTFSYNSPLHF

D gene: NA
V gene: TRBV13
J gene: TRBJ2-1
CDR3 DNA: TGTGCCAGCAGCTTAGGGGTCCGGCGGGGAAATGAGCAGTTCTTC
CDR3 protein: CASSLGVRRGNEQFF

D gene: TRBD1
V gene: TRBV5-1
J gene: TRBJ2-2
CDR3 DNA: TGCGCCAGCAGCTTCCAACCGGGACAGGGGACCACCGGGGAGCTGTTTTTT
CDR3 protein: CASSFQPGQGTTGELFF

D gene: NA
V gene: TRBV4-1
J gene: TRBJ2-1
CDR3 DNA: TGCGCCAGCAGCCGTAGGGAGTCTAGCTCCGACAATGAGCAGTTCTTC
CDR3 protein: CASSRRESSSDNEQFF

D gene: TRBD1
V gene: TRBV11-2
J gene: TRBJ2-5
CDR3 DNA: TGTGCCAGCAGCCGGACAGGGAAAGAGACCCAGTACTTC
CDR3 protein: CASSRTGKETQYF

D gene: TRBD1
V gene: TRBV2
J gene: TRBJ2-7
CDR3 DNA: TGTGCCAGCAGTGGGACAGGGGCCCTTGTCGACGAGCAGTACTTC
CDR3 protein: CASSGTGALVDEQYF

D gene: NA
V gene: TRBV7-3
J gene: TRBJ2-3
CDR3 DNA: TGTGCCAGCAGCTTATCATCTCGGGGATTGAGCGGAGATACGCAGTATTTT
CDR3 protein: CASSLSSRGLSGDTQYF

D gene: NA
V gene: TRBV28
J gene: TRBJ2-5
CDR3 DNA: TGTGCCAGCAGTTCCACCCCGGGGATTGATAAGACCCAGTACTTC
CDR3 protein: CASSSTPGIDKTQYF

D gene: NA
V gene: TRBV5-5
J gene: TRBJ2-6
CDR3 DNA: TGTGCCAGCAGCTTGGCAGGCAGGCTCCCACCTGGGGCCAACGTCCTGACTTTC
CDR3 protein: CASSLAGRLPPGANVLTF